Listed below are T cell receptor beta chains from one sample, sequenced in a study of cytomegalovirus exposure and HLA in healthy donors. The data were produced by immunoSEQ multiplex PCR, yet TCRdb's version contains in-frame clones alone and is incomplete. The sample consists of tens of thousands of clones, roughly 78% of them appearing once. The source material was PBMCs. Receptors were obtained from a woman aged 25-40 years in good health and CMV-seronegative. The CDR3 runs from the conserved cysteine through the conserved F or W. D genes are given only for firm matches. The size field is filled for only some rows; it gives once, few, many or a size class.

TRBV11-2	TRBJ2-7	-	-	CASSLGPRSYEQYF	TGTGCCAGCAGCTTAGGGCCCCGCTCCTACGAGCAGTACTTC
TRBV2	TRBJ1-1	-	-	CASRETANTEAFF	TGTGCCAGCAGGGAGACAGCGAACACTGAAGCTTTCTTT
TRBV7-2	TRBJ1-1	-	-	CASSLFRQNTEAFF	TGTGCCAGCAGCTTGTTCAGACAGAACACTGAAGCTTTCTTT
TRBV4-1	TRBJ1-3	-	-	CASSQKWGDGNTIYF	TGCGCCAGCAGCCAAAAATGGGGGGATGGAAACACCATATATTTT
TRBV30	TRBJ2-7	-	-	CAWSRGGAGGSSYEQYF	TGTGCCTGGAGCCGAGGAGGGGCCGGAGGGAGCTCCTACGAGCAGTACTTC
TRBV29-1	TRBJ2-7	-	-	CSVGVGTPYEQYF	TGCAGCGTTGGGGTAGGGACTCCCTACGAGCAGTACTTC
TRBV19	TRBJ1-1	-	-	CASSLTVTEAFF	TGTGCCAGTAGTTTAACTGTCACTGAAGCTTTCTTT
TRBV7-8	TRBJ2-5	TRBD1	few	CASSSRTGGEQETQYF	TGTGCCAGCAGCTCCCGGACAGGGGGCGAACAAGAGACCCAGTACTTC
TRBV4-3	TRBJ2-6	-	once	CASSQEEGARAGANVLTF	TGCGCCAGCAGCCAAGAGGAGGGGGCGCGGGCTGGGGCCAACGTCCTGACTTTC
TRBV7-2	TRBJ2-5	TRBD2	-	CASSRGLAGGRETQYF	TGTGCCAGCAGCCGAGGACTAGCGGGAGGGAGAGAGACCCAGTACTTC
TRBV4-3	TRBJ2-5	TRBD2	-	CASSQLTSGRVLETQYF	TGCGCCAGCAGCCAACTAACTAGCGGGAGGGTCCTAGAGACCCAGTACTTC
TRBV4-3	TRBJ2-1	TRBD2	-	CASSKREGSYNEQFF	TGCGCCAGCAGCAAGCGGGAGGGCTCCTACAATGAGCAGTTCTTC
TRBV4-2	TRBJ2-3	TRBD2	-	CASSQAEASGTDTQYF	TGTGCCAGCAGCCAAGCGGAGGCTAGCGGTACAGATACGCAGTATTTT
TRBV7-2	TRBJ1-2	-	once	CASSLGALGSDGYTF	TGTGCCAGCAGCTTAGGGGCGCTAGGGAGTGATGGCTACACCTTC
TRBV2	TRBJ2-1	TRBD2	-	CASSDNRLAGTNEQFF	TGTGCCAGCAGTGATAATCGACTAGCGGGGACAAATGAGCAGTTCTTC
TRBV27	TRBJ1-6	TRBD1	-	CASSKDRGNSPLHF	TGTGCCAGCAGCAAGGACAGGGGGAATTCACCCCTCCACTTT
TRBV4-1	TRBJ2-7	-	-	CASSPLGSYEQYF	TGCGCCAGCAGCCCCCTCGGCTCCTACGAGCAGTACTTC
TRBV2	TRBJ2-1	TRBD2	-	CASTLQGGRANEQFF	TGTGCCAGCACCCTACAGGGCGGGAGGGCGAATGAGCAGTTCTTC
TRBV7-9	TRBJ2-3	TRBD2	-	CASKMDGGVGTDTQYF	TGTGCCAGCAAGATGGACGGGGGGGTTGGCACAGATACGCAGTATTTT
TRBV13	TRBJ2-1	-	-	CASSLGRGIHNEQFF	TGTGCCAGCAGCTTAGGGCGGGGCATCCACAATGAGCAGTTCTTC
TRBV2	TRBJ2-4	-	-	CASSDGSLAKNIQYF	TGTGCCAGCAGCGATGGGAGTCTAGCCAAAAACATTCAGTACTTC
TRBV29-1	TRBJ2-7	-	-	CSVARVPYEQYF	TGCAGCGTTGCCAGGGTCCCCTACGAGCAGTACTTC
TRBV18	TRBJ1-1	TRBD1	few	CASSHRDSGHAGAFF	TGTGCCAGCTCACACCGGGACAGCGGCCACGCTGGGGCTTTCTTT
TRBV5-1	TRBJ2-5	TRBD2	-	CASSLYLAGGGETQYF	TGCGCCAGCAGCTTGTACCTAGCGGGGGGTGGAGAGACCCAGTACTTC
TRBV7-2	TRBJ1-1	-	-	CASNLGPMNTEAFF	TGTGCCAGCAACCTAGGCCCTATGAACACTGAAGCTTTCTTT
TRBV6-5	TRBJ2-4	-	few	CASSLGRRGNIQYF	TGTGCCAGCAGTTTGGGGAGGCGGGGAAACATTCAGTACTTC
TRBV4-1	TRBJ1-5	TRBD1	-	CASSQEGQGVDQPQHF	TGCGCCAGCAGCCAAGAGGGTCAGGGGGTGGATCAGCCCCAGCATTTT
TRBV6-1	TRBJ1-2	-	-	CASSERSTANYGYTF	TGTGCCAGCAGTGAACGGTCGACAGCCAACTATGGCTACACCTTC
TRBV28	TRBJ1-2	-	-	CASSYNYGYTF	TGTGCCAGCAGTTACAATTATGGCTACACCTTC
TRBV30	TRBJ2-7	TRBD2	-	CAWRRLAGAYEQYF	TGTGCCTGGAGGAGACTAGCGGGAGCCTACGAGCAGTACTTC
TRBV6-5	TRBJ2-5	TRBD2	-	CASFKAGQRQETQYF	TGTGCCAGCTTTAAAGCGGGGCAACGGCAAGAGACCCAGTACTTC
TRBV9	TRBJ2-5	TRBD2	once	CASSVALAGGGTQYF	TGTGCCAGCAGCGTAGCCCTAGCGGGAGGAGGGACCCAGTACTTC
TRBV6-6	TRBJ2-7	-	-	CASSSPRGSYEQYF	TGTGCCAGCAGTTCCCCCCGGGGCTCCTACGAGCAGTACTTC
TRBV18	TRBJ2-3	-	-	CASSGQGLRTDTQYF	TGTGCCAGCTCAGGGCAGGGATTGCGCACAGATACGCAGTATTTT
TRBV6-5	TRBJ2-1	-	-	CASSRGNEQFF	TGTGCCAGCAGTCGGGGCAATGAGCAGTTCTTC
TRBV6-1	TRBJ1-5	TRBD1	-	CASSETGVGQPQHF	TGTGCCAGCAGTGAAACAGGGGTTGGACAGCCCCAGCATTTT
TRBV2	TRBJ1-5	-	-	CASSEARTASNQPQHF	TGTGCCAGCAGTGAAGCCAGGACAGCTAGCAATCAGCCCCAGCATTTT
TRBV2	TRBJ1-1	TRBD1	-	CASSPGQGVSAFF	TGTGCCAGCAGTCCGGGACAGGGGGTGTCGGCTTTCTTT
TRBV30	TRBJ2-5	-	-	CAWSVTPLAETQYF	TGTGCCTGGAGTGTAACCCCGCTAGCCGAGACCCAGTACTTC
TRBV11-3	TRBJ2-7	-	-	CASSFGRNYEQYF	TGTGCCAGCAGCTTTGGGAGGAACTACGAGCAGTACTTC
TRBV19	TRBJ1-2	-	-	CASGAISNYGYTF	TGTGCCAGTGGGGCAATCTCCAACTATGGCTACACCTTC
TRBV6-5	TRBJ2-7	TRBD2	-	CASSYTSGRYEQYF	TGTGCCAGCAGTTATACTAGCGGGAGATACGAGCAGTACTTC
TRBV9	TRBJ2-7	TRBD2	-	CASSPGTSGSMYEQYF	TGTGCCAGCAGCCCCGGGACTAGCGGGAGTATGTACGAGCAGTACTTC
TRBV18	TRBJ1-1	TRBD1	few	CASSQGQLNTEAFF	TGTGCCAGCTCCCAGGGACAGTTGAACACTGAAGCTTTCTTT
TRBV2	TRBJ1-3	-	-	CASRLTGRRNTIYF	TGTGCCAGCAGGCTGACAGGACGAAGAAACACCATATATTTT
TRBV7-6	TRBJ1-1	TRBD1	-	CASSLNRDRAEAFF	TGTGCCAGCAGCCTAAACCGGGACAGGGCAGAAGCTTTCTTT
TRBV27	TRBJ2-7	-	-	CASSLFGEQYF	TGTGCCAGCAGTTTATTCGGCGAGCAGTACTTC